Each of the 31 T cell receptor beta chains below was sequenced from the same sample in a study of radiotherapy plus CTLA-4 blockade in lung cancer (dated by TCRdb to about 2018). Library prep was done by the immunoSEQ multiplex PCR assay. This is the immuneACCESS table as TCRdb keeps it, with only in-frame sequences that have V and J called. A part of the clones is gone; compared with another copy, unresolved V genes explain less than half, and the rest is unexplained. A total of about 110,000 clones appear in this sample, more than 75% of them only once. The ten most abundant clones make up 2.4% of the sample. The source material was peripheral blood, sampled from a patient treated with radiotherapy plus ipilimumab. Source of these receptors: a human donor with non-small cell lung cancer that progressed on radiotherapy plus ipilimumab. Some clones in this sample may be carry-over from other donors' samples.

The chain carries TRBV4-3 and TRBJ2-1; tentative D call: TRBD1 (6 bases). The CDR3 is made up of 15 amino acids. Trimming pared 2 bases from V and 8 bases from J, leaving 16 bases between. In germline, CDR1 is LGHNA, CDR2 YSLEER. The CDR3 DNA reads TGCGCCAGCAGCCAAAACGGACAGATCTCGTATGAGCAGTTCTTC. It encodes CASSQNGQISYEQFF.

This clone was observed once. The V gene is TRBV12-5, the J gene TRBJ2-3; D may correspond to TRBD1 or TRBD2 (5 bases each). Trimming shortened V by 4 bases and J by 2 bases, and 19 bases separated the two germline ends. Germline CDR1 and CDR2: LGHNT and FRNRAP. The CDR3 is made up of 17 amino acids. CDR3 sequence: CASGSTTGTTHTDTQYF. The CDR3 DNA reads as TGTGCTAGTGGTTCGACAACCGGGACCACCCACACAGATACGCAGTATTTT.

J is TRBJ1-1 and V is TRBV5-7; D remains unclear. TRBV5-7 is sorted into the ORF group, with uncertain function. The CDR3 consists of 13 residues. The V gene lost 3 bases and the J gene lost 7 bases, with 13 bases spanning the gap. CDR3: CASSSNPAGEAFF. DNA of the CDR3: TGTGCCAGCAGCTCCAACCCGGCCGGTGAAGCTTTCTTT.

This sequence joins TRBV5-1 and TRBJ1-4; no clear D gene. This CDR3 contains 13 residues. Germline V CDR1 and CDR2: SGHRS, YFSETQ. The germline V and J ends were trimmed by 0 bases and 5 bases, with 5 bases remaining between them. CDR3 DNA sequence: TGCGCCAGCAGCTTGGTAAGAAATGAAAAACTGTTTTTT. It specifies CASSLVRNEKLFF. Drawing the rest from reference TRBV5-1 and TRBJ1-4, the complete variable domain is KAGVTQTPRYLIKTRGQQVTLSCSPISGHRSVSWYQQTPGQGLQFLFEYFSETQRNKGNFPGRFSGRQFSNSRSEMNVSTLELGDSALYLCASSLVRNEKLFFGSGTQLSVL.

As DNA, the CDR3 is TGTGCCAGCAGCTTGGAACCGGATCCGGGCTATGGCTACACCTTC. It encodes CASSLEPDPGYGYTF. The rearrangement links TRBV5-4 to TRBJ1-2; D call uncertain. The CDR3 spans 15 residues. CDR1 and CDR2 from the germline V gene are SGHNT and YYREEE (reference sequence). V lost 0 bases to trimming and J lost 4 bases, with 13 bases between them.

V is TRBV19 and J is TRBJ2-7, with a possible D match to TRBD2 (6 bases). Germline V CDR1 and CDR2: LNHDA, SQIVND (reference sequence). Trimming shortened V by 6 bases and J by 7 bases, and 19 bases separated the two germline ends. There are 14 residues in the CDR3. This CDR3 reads CASSGDGGLWEQYF. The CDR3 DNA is TGTGCCAGTAGCGGGGACGGGGGATTGTGGGAGCAGTACTTC.

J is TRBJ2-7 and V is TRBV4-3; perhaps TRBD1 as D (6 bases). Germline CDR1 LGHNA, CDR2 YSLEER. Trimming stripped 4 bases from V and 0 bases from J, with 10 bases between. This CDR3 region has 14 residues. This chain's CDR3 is CASSPDRISYEQYF. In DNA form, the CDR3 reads TGCGCCAGCAGCCCCGACAGGATCTCCTACGAGCAGTACTTC.

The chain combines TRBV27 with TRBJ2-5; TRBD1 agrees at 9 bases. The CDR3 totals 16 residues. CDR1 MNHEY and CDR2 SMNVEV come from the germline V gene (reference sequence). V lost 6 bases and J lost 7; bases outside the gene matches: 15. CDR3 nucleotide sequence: TGTGCCAGCAGCACCCCCCGGGACAGGGCAAGGGGGACCCAGTACTTC. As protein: CASSTPRDRARGTQYF.

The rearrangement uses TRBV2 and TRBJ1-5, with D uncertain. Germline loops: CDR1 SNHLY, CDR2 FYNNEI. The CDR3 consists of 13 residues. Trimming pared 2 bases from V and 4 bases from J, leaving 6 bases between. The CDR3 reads CASSEIGNQPQHF. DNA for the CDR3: TGTGCCAGCAGTGAAATAGGGAATCAGCCCCAGCATTTT.

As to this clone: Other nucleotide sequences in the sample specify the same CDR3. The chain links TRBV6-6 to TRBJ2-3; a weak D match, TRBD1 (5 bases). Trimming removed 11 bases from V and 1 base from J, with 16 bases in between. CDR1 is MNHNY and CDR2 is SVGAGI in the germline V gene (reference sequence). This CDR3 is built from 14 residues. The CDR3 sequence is CAGQPKGGTDTQYF. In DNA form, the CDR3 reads TGTGCCGGACAACCGAAAGGAGGCACAGATACGCAGTATTTT.

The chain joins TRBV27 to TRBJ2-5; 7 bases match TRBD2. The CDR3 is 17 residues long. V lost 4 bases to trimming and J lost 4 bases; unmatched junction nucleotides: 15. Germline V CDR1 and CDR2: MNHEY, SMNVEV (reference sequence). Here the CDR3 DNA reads TGTGCCAGCAGTTCGGGACTACGGTTTAGCCCAGCAGAGACCCAGTACTTC. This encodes CASSSGLRFSPAETQYF.

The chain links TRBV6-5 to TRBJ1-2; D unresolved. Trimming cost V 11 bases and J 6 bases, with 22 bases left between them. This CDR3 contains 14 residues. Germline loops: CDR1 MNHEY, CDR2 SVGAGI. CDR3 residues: CAAITPGVGHGYTF. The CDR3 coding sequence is TGTGCCGCTATAACCCCCGGCGTCGGCCATGGCTACACCTTC.

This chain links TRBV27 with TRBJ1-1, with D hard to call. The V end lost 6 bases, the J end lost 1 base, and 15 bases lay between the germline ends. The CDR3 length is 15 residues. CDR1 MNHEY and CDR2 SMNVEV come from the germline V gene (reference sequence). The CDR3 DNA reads TGTGCCAGCAGGGCCCCAAGGGCGGGGAACACTGAAGCTTTCTTT. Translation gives CASRAPRAGNTEAFF.

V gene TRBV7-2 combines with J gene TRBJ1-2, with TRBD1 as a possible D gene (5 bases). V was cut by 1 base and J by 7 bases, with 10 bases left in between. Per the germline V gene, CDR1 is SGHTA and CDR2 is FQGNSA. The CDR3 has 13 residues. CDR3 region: CASSLEGRGGYTF. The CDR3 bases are TGTGCCAGCAGCTTAGAGGGGCGCGGTGGCTACACCTTC.

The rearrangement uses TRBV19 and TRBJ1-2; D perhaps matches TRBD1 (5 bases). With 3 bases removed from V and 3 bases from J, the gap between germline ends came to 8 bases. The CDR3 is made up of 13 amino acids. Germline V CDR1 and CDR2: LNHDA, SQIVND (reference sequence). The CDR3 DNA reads TGTGCCAGTAGTATTGACAGAGACTATGGCTACACCTTC. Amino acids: CASSIDRDYGYTF.

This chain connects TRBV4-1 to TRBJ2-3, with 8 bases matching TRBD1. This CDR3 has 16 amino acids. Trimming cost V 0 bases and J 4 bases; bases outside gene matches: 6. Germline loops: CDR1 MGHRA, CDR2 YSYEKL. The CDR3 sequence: CASSQEGAGGSDTQYF. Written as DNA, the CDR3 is TGCGCCAGCAGCCAAGAAGGGGCAGGGGGCTCAGATACGCAGTATTTT.

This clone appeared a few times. The chain's CDR3 is CASSINVGNTIYF. Here the CDR3 DNA reads TGTGCCAGTAGTATCAACGTAGGTAACACCATATATTTT. The J gene is TRBJ1-3, the V gene TRBV19; D unresolved. V lost 3 bases, J lost 7 bases, and 10 bases lay in between. This CDR3 has 13 amino acids. CDR1 and CDR2 from the germline V gene are LNHDA and SQIVND (reference sequence).

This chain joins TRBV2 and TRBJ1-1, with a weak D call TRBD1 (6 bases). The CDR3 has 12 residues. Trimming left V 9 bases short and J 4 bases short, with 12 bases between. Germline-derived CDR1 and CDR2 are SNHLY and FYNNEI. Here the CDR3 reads CARGGMGTEAFF. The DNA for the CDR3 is TGTGCCAGAGGGGGGATGGGCACTGAAGCTTTCTTT.

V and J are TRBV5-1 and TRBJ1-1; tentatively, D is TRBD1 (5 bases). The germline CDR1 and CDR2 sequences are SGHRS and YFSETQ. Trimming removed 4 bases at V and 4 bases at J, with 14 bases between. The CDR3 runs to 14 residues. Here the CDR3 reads CASSLPGTGTEAFF. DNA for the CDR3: TGCGCCAGCAGCCTCCCCGGGACGGGCACTGAAGCTTTCTTT.

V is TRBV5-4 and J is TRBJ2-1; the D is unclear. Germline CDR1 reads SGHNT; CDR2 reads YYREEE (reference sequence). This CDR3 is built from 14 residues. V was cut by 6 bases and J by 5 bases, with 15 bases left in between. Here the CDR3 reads CASTERLTNNEQFF. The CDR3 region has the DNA TGTGCCAGCACCGAGAGGCTAACGAACAATGAGCAGTTCTTC.

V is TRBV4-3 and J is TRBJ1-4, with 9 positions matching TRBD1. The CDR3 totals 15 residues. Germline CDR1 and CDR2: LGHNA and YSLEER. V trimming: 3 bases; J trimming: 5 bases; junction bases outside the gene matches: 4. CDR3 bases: TGCGCCAGCAGCCAGACGGGACAGGGAAATGAAAAACTGTTTTTT. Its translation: CASSQTGQGNEKLFF.

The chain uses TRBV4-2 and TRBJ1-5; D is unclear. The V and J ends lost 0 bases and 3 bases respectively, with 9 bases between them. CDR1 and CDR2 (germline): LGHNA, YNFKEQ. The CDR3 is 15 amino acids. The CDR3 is CASSQDRQANQPQHF. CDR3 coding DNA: TGTGCCAGCAGCCAAGATAGGCAGGCCAATCAGCCCCAGCATTTT.

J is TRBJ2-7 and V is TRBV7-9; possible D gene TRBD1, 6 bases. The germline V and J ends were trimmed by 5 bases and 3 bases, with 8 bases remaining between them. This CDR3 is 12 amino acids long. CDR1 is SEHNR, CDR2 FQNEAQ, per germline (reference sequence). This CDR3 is CASSTDSYEQYF. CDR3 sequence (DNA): TGTGCCAGCAGCACGGACAGCTACGAGCAGTACTTC.

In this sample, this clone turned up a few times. CDR3 coding DNA: TGTGCCAGCAGCCAAACAGGGGGCGCATACGGCTACACCTTC. Translating it yields CASSQTGGAYGYTF. This chain uses TRBV7-2 with TRBJ1-2, with 9 nucleotides matching TRBD1. V trimming: 5 bases; J trimming: 8 bases; junction bases outside the gene matches: 9. This CDR3 spans 14 amino acids. CDR1 is SGHTA, CDR2 FQGNSA, per germline.

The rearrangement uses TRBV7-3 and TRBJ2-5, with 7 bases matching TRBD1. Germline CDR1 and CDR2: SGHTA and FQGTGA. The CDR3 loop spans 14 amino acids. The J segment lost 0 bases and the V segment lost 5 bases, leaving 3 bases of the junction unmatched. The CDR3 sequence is CASSADRNQETQYF. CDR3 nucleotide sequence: TGTGCCAGCAGCGCGGACAGGAACCAAGAGACCCAGTACTTC.

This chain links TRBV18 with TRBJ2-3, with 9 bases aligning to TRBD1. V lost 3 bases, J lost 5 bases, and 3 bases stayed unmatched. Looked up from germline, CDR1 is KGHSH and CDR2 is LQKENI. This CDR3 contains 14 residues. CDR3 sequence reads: CASSPGQGRDTQYF. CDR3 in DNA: TGTGCCAGCTCACCGGGACAGGGTCGAGATACGCAGTATTTT.

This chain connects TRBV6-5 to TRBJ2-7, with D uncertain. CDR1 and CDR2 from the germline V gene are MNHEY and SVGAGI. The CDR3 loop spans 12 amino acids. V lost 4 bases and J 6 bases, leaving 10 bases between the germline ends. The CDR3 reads CASSWGTGEQYF. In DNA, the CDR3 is TGTGCCAGCAGTTGGGGTACGGGCGAGCAGTACTTC.

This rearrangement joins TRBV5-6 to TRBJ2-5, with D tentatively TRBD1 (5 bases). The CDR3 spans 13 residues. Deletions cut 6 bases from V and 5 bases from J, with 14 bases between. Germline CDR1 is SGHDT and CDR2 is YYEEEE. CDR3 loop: CASIKSGFETQYF. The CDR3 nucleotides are TGTGCCAGCATTAAGTCAGGGTTCGAGACCCAGTACTTC.

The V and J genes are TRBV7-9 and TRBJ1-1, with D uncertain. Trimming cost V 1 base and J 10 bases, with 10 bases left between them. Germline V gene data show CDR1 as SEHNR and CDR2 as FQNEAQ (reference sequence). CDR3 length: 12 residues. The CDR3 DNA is TGTGCCAGCAGCTTAGAAGGATTGGTAGCTTTCTTT. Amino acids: CASSLEGLVAFF. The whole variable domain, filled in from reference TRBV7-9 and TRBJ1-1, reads DTGVSQNPRHKITKRGQNVTFRCDPISEHNRLYWYRQTLGQGPEFLTYFQNEAQLEKSRLLSDRFSAERPKGSFSTLEIQRTEQGDSAMYLCASSLEGLVAFFGQGTRLTVV.

Written as DNA, the CDR3 is TGTGCCAGCAGCCCCGGCCCTTCTGGAAACACCATATATTTT. Protein product: CASSPGPSGNTIYF. The V call is TRBV9, the J call TRBJ1-3; no firm D call. Germline V gene sequence: CDR1 SGDLS, CDR2 YYNGEE. V was clipped by 4 bases and J by 1 base, with 9 bases between them. The CDR3 sequence is 14 residues long.

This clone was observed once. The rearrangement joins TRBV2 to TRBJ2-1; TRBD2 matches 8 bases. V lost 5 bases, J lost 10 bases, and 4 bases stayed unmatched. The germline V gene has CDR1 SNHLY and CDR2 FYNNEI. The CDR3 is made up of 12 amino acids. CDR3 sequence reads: CASSQVAGEQFF. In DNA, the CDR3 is TGTGCCAGCAGTCAAGTAGCGGGGGAGCAGTTCTTC.